The 25 T cell receptor beta chains below come from one sample, sequenced in a study of cytomegalovirus exposure and HLA in healthy donors. Amplification used 60 Vbeta primers and 13 Jbeta primers. Method: immunoSEQ multiplex PCR; TCRdb's copy keeps in-frame clones and lacks some. The repertoire includes 100,000 to 120,000 clones, over 60% of them detected once, and less than 3% sits in the top ten. The material sequenced was PBMCs. Source of these receptors: a woman aged 55 to 70 in good health and CMV-seropositive.

The V and J genes are TRBV9 and TRBJ2-1; TRBD2 aligns across 10 bases. This CDR3 contains 19 residues. Looked up from germline, CDR1 is SGDLS and CDR2 is YYNGEE. Losses at the gene ends were 0 bases for V and 4 bases for J; bases not matched to a gene: 13. In DNA, the CDR3 is TGTGCCAGCAGCGTAGTCCCACTAGCGGGAAACCCATTGTACAATGAGCAGTTCTTC. As protein: CASSVVPLAGNPLYNEQFF. The full variable domain, rest sourced from reference TRBV9 and TRBJ2-1, is DSGVTQTPKHLITATGQRVTLRCSPRSGDLSVYWYQQSLDQGLQFLIQYYNGEERAKGNILERFSAQQFPDLHSELNLSSLELGDSALYFCASSVVPLAGNPLYNEQFFGPGTRLTVL.

This clone was seen more than once but under ten times. The chain is built from TRBV4-2 and TRBJ2-7; 9 positions agree with TRBD2. This CDR3 region has 16 residues. Germline trimming cut 2 bases from V and 0 bases from J; bases unmatched to any gene: 5. Germline V CDR1 and CDR2: LGHNA, YNFKEQ. The CDR3 region is CASSQSETSGSYEQYF. DNA of the CDR3: TGTGCCAGCAGCCAATCCGAGACTAGCGGCTCCTACGAGCAGTACTTC.

This sequence joins TRBV7-2 and TRBJ2-2; 12 bases map to TRBD1. Germline V lookup: CDR1 SGHTA, CDR2 FQGNSA. There are 16 residues in the CDR3. Unmatched junction bases numbered 9, after V lost 6 bases and J lost 7 bases. CDR3 in amino acids: CASRAPGTGGGGELFF. For the CDR3, the DNA is TGTGCCAGCAGGGCTCCAGGGACAGGGGGCGGCGGGGAGCTGTTTTTT.

The chain joins TRBV18 to TRBJ1-5, with D perhaps TRBD1 (6 bases). CDR3 size: 15 residues. The V gene's germline CDR1 is KGHSH and CDR2 LQKENI. Trimming left V 6 bases short and J 5 bases short, with 17 bases between. The CDR3 coding sequence is TGTGCCAGCTCTAAAAACAGGGACGGGGATCAGCCCCAGCATTTT. This sequence encodes CASSKNRDGDQPQHF.

Turning to this clone: The same CDR3 can be traced to other DNA sequences in this sample. CDR3 in amino acids: CAISERTGALVGYTF. CDR3 bases: TGTGCCATCAGTGAGAGGACAGGGGCTCTCGTGGGCTACACCTTC. The chain combines TRBV10-3 with TRBJ1-2; the match to TRBD1 covers 9 bases. The CDR3 totals 15 residues. The junction had 9 bases not matched to a gene; V was cut back by 2 bases and J by 8 bases. The germline gives CDR1 ENHRY, CDR2 SYGVKD.

V and J are TRBV4-1 and TRBJ1-3, with 7 bases aligning to TRBD1. The CDR3 has 14 residues. Germline trimming cut 2 bases from V and 9 bases from J; bases unmatched to any gene: 7. Germline V CDR1 and CDR2: MGHRA, YSYEKL. This chain's CDR3 is CASSQLQGSVTIYF. The CDR3 nucleotides are TGCGCCAGCAGCCAACTACAGGGGTCGGTCACCATATATTTT.

This chain connects TRBV27 to TRBJ2-3; a weak D match, TRBD2 (5 bases). Germline assignment: CDR1 MNHEY and CDR2 SMNVEV (reference sequence). V was trimmed by 5 bases and J by 2 bases, leaving 14 bases between them. The CDR3 spans 15 residues. DNA for the CDR3: TGTGCCAGCAGTATTAGCGCTCCGCTCACAGATACGCAGTATTTT. Translated, it gives CASSISAPLTDTQYF.

The genes are TRBV5-5 and TRBJ1-2; D may be TRBD1 (5 bases). V lost 0 bases and J 4 bases, leaving 10 bases between the germline ends. Per germline, CDR1 SGHKS and CDR2 YYEKEE (reference sequence). The CDR3 spans 14 residues. The CDR3 bases are TGTGCCAGCAGCTTGGAGGCGGGGGGCTATGGCTACACCTTC. This gives the protein CASSLEAGGYGYTF.

This rearrangement joins TRBV5-1 to TRBJ1-4; the D gene is possibly TRBD1 (5 bases). The CDR3 is 14 residues long. The germline V gene encodes CDR1 SGHRS and CDR2 YFSETQ. The ends were cut back, 4 bases at V and 5 bases at J, with 12 bases in the middle. Here the CDR3 reads CASSRIGGNEKLFF. Here the CDR3 DNA reads TGCGCCAGCAGCAGAATCGGGGGAAATGAAAAACTGTTTTTT. Full variable domain (missing parts from reference TRBV5-1 and TRBJ1-4): KAGVTQTPRYLIKTRGQQVTLSCSPISGHRSVSWYQQTPGQGLQFLFEYFSETQRNKGNFPGRFSGRQFSNSRSEMNVSTLELGDSALYLCASSRIGGNEKLFFGSGTQLSVL.

The gene calls are TRBV5-1 and TRBJ2-1; D not resolved. Germline CDR1 SGHRS, CDR2 YFSETQ. V dropped 2 bases and J dropped 5 bases, with 5 bases sitting between them. The CDR3 contains 12 residues. Here the CDR3 DNA reads TGCGCCAGCAGCTTTCCTGACAATGAGCAGTTCTTC. Encoded protein: CASSFPDNEQFF.

This clone was detected only a few times. The rearrangement uses TRBV5-1 and TRBJ2-3; TRBD2 matches at 7 bases. V lost 0 bases to trimming and J lost 0 bases; unmatched junction nucleotides: 4. CDR1 is SGHRS and CDR2 is YFSETQ in the germline V gene. The CDR3 covers 16 residues. The CDR3 DNA is TGCGCCAGCAGCTTGGCCCTAGCGGCTAGCACAGATACGCAGTATTTT. It encodes CASSLALAASTDTQYF. Full variable domain (missing parts from reference TRBV5-1 and TRBJ2-3): KAGVTQTPRYLIKTRGQQVTLSCSPISGHRSVSWYQQTPGQGLQFLFEYFSETQRNKGNFPGRFSGRQFSNSRSEMNVSTLELGDSALYLCASSLALAASTDTQYFGPGTRLTVL.

This chain links TRBV5-4 with TRBJ2-3; TRBD1 matches 9 bases. In germline, CDR1 is SGHNT, CDR2 YYREEE (reference sequence). With 0 bases clipped from V and 2 bases from J, the junction kept 7 bases outside the gene matches. The CDR3 is 17 amino acids. The CDR3 coding sequence is TGTGCCAGCAGCTTGGAGGGGACAGGGCTGTTCACAGATACGCAGTATTTT. Amino acid sequence: CASSLEGTGLFTDTQYF.

The gene calls are TRBV5-1 and TRBJ2-7, with a tentative D call TRBD2 (5 bases). Germline V gives CDR1 SGHRS, CDR2 YFSETQ. The V end lost 1 base, the J end lost 3 bases, and 11 bases lay between the germline ends. This CDR3 is built from 14 residues. The chain's CDR3 is CASSLTSSFYEQYF. The CDR3, as DNA: TGCGCCAGCAGCTTGACCTCTAGCTTCTACGAGCAGTACTTC.

This chain connects TRBV28 to TRBJ2-3, with 7 positions matching TRBD2. Unmatched junction bases numbered 9, after V lost 2 bases and J lost 4 bases. Germline lookup yields CDR1 MDHEN and CDR2 SYDVKM. The CDR3 is made up of 16 amino acids. The CDR3 DNA reads TGTGCCAGCAGTTTAAGGGGAGCGGGGATTTCAGATACGCAGTATTTT. This sequence encodes CASSLRGAGISDTQYF.

The chain joins TRBV29-1 to TRBJ2-5; D might be TRBD1 (6 bases). V gave up 3 bases and J gave up 7 bases, with 18 bases separating them. Germline-derived CDR1 and CDR2 are SQVTM and ANQGSEA. The CDR3 has 14 residues. The CDR3 DNA reads as TGCAGCGTTGAGAGGGGACATGATGTAGGGACCCAGTACTTC. This sequence encodes CSVERGHDVGTQYF.

This chain links TRBV6-1 with TRBJ1-3; a possible D gene is TRBD1 (6 bases). The CDR3 totals 16 residues. The germline CDR1 and CDR2 sequences are MNHNS and SASEGT. V was shortened by 1 base and J by 0 bases, with 10 bases between the two germline ends. CDR3 protein: CASSEGTAGSGNTIYF. CDR3 DNA sequence: TGTGCCAGCAGTGAAGGGACAGCAGGCTCTGGAAACACCATATATTTT.

This clone has just one count. The gene calls are TRBV19 and TRBJ1-4; TRBD1 aligns across 8 bases. This CDR3 is built from 15 residues. With V trimmed by 1 base and J by 8 bases, 6 bases remained unmatched. Germline loops: CDR1 LNHDA, CDR2 SQIVND (reference sequence). CDR3 DNA: TGTGCCAGTAGTATAGTCGACAGGGGCAGCGAAAAACTGTTTTTT. Its translation: CASSIVDRGSEKLFF.

The sample holds a few counts of this clone. At one end the junction does not follow the germline gene, possibly because of a read error. The chain uses TRBV7-9 and TRBJ2-2; D possibly corresponds to TRBD1 (6 bases). This CDR3 has 17 amino acids. The germline CDR1 and CDR2 sequences are SEHNR and FQNEAQ (reference sequence). The CDR3 sequence is CSSSFPGAFEGTGELFF. The CDR3, as DNA: TGTTCCAGCAGCTTTCCAGGGGCGTTCGAGGGCACCGGGGAGCTGTTTTTT.

This chain links TRBV19 with TRBJ1-1; D is undetermined. The V end lost 4 bases, the J end lost 0 bases, and 12 bases lay between the germline ends. The CDR3 is 15 amino acids. The germline V gene has CDR1 LNHDA and CDR2 SQIVND (reference sequence). The CDR3 sequence: CASSKVEVMNTEAFF. CDR3 in DNA: TGTGCCAGTAGTAAGGTGGAGGTCATGAACACTGAAGCTTTCTTT.

The chain employs TRBV5-1 and TRBJ2-7; weak D call: TRBD2 (5 bases). In germline, CDR1 is SGHRS, CDR2 YFSETQ. Trimming left V 2 bases short and J 4 bases short, with 19 bases between. The CDR3 runs 16 residues. For the CDR3, the DNA is TGCGCCAGCAGCTTTTTTTTCGGGAAGCCGGTTTACGAGCAGTACTTC. Translated, it gives CASSFFFGKPVYEQYF.

The chain joins TRBV7-3 to TRBJ2-1, with 8 bases that match TRBD2. Germline CDR1 SGHTA, CDR2 FQGTGA. The V gene end was trimmed by 5 bases and the J gene end by 3 bases; junction bases not matched to a gene: 12. This CDR3 region has 17 residues. As DNA, the CDR3 is TGTGCCAGCAGCCCCGCCCCTACTAGCGGAAGCTACAATGAGCAGTTCTTC. Protein sequence: CASSPAPTSGSYNEQFF.

This rearrangement joins TRBV4-1 to TRBJ1-2; 9 bases map to TRBD1. In germline, CDR1 is MGHRA, CDR2 YSYEKL. This CDR3 contains 15 residues. The junction had 8 bases not matched to a gene; V was cut back by 1 base and J by 8 bases. CDR3 amino acids: CASSQGDNRGLGYTF. The CDR3 DNA reads TGCGCCAGCAGCCAAGGCGATAACAGGGGGCTCGGCTACACCTTC.

In DNA form, the CDR3 reads TGCGCCAGCAGCTTAAATCCTAGCGGAGCTCAAAATGAGCAGTTCTTC. Encoded protein: CASSLNPSGAQNEQFF. The rearrangement links TRBV5-1 to TRBJ2-1; 7 bases are a match to TRBD2. The CDR3 contains 16 residues. CDR1 is SGHRS and CDR2 is YFSETQ in the germline V gene. The V gene end was trimmed by 2 bases and the J gene end by 7 bases; junction bases not matched to a gene: 12.

V and J are TRBV27 and TRBJ2-2; the match to TRBD2 covers 12 bases. Germline CDR1 MNHEY, CDR2 SMNVEV (reference sequence). The CDR3 consists of 16 residues. The V gene end was trimmed by 5 bases and the J gene end by 2 bases; junction bases not matched to a gene: 3. The DNA for the CDR3 is TGTGCCAGCAGTCGTGGACTAGCGGGAAACACCGGGGAGCTGTTTTTT. Translated: CASSRGLAGNTGELFF.

The V gene is TRBV5-1, the J gene TRBJ2-7; perhaps TRBD1 as D (6 bases). The CDR3 is 15 residues long. Trimming removed 0 bases from V and 4 bases from J, with 14 bases in between. CDR1 and CDR2 from the germline V gene are SGHRS and YFSETQ. CDR3 sequence: CASSLVSGDGYEQYF. The CDR3 DNA is TGCGCCAGCAGCTTGGTTTCAGGGGATGGGTACGAGCAGTACTTC. The full variable domain, its missing parts supplied by reference TRBV5-1 and TRBJ2-7, is KAGVTQTPRYLIKTRGQQVTLSCSPISGHRSVSWYQQTPGQGLQFLFEYFSETQRNKGNFPGRFSGRQFSNSRSEMNVSTLELGDSALYLCASSLVSGDGYEQYFGPGTRLTVT.